Following are 8 T cell receptor beta chains from one sample sequenced in a study of T cell repertoires in cytomegalovirus infection. One entry per CDR3 protein, called by TCRdb with MiXCR from the reads. The sample has hundreds of thousands of distinct CDR3 sequences, approximately 25% seen once; the top ten hold roughly 8%. Sequenced input: CD8+ T cells from PBMCs. These receptors were collected from a human donor in good health (CMV status not recorded). Some clones in this sample may be carry-over from other donors' samples.

This clonotype was counted at least ten times. V usage is TRBV28 and J usage is TRBJ1-2; tentative D call: TRBD1 (5 bases). Germline V gene lookup returns CDR1 MDHEN and CDR2 SYDVKM. The CDR3 is made up of 14 amino acids. V was shortened by 5 bases and J by 5 bases, with 15 bases between the two germline ends. DNA for the CDR3: TGTGCCAGCAGTCCCCCGTGGGGCCAGTATGGCTACACCTTC. Its protein is CASSPPWGQYGYTF.

This clonotype was seen only once. The gene calls are TRBV7-9 and TRBJ2-5, with D maybe TRBD2 (7 bases). The V end was cut by 5 bases, the J end by 0 bases, with 19 bases between. The CDR3 extends over 17 amino acids. Germline lookup yields CDR1 SEHNR and CDR2 FQNEAQ (reference sequence). In DNA form, the CDR3 reads TGTGCCAGCAGCCGACCCACCCGGGGGGCGTACCAAGAGACCCAGTACTTC. Its protein is CASSRPTRGAYQETQYF.

The chain uses TRBV7-9 and TRBJ1-2; D gene unclear. Germline V CDR1 and CDR2: SEHNR, FQNEAQ (reference sequence). The CDR3 spans 15 residues. The ends were cut back, 6 bases at V and 3 bases at J, with 17 bases in the middle. CDR3 residues: CASRESTENYYGYTF. Written as DNA, the CDR3 is TGTGCCAGCAGAGAATCCACAGAGAATTACTATGGCTACACCTTC.

CDR3 coding DNA: TGTGCCAGCAATGACTTAGGGGCCTTGAACACTGAAGCTTTCTTT. Protein: CASNDLGALNTEAFF. This chain links TRBV28 with TRBJ1-1; possible D gene TRBD1, 5 bases. CDR3 size: 15 residues. Germline lookup yields CDR1 MDHEN and CDR2 SYDVKM. Trimming removed 7 bases at V and 0 bases at J, with 15 bases between.

The genes are TRBV29-1 and TRBJ1-2, with D uncertain. The CDR3 is 14 residues long. The germline V and J ends were trimmed by 4 bases and 5 bases, with 17 bases remaining between them. Germline V gene data show CDR1 as SQVTM and CDR2 as ANQGSEA. The CDR3 DNA is TGCAGCGTTGTCCCTGGGCTTCCGCCTTATGGCTACACCTTC. As protein: CSVVPGLPPYGYTF.

The V gene is TRBV6-5, the J gene TRBJ2-7; D is ambiguous. CDR3 length: 14 residues. Trimming stripped 2 bases from V and 1 base from J, with 9 bases between. CDR1 and CDR2 from the germline V gene are MNHEY and SVGAGI. The chain's CDR3 is CASSYRVRSYEQYF. The CDR3 region has the DNA TGTGCCAGCAGTTACCGTGTCAGGTCCTACGAGCAGTACTTC.

The table lists this clonotype with many counts. The chain uses TRBV28 and TRBJ2-2, with D unclear. Germline V lookup: CDR1 MDHEN, CDR2 SYDVKM. Trimming took 5 bases from V and 1 from J, leaving 5 bases between them. The CDR3 is made up of 13 amino acids. The CDR3 coding sequence is TGTGCCAGCAGTGAAATGAACACCGGGGAGCTGTTTTTT. Translation gives CASSEMNTGELFF.

This clonotype was counted only a few times. This chain uses TRBV19 with TRBJ2-1; D tentatively fits TRBD1 or TRBD2 (5 bases each). Germline assignment: CDR1 LNHDA and CDR2 SQIVND (reference sequence). V was trimmed by 1 base and J by 6 bases, leaving 7 bases between them. The CDR3 runs 13 residues. The CDR3 region is CASSIGGVNEQFF. CDR3 nucleotides: TGTGCCAGTAGTATAGGAGGGGTCAATGAGCAGTTCTTC.